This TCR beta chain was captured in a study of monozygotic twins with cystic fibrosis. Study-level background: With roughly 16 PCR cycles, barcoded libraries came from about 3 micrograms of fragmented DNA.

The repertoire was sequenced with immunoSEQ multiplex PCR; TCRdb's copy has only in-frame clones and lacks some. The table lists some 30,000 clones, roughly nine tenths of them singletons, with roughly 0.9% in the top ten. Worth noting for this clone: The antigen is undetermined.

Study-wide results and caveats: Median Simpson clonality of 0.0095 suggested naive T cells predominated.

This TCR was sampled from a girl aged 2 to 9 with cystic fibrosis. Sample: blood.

Here the CDR3 DNA reads TGTGCCAGCTCATTAGGCACTGGTTATGGCTACACCTTC. It is translated as CASSLGTGYGYTF. J is TRBJ1-2 and V is TRBV18; D ambiguous. The CDR3 totals 13 residues. From germline, CDR1 is KGHSH and CDR2 LQKENI. Trimming removed 5 bases at V and 5 bases at J, with 12 bases between.